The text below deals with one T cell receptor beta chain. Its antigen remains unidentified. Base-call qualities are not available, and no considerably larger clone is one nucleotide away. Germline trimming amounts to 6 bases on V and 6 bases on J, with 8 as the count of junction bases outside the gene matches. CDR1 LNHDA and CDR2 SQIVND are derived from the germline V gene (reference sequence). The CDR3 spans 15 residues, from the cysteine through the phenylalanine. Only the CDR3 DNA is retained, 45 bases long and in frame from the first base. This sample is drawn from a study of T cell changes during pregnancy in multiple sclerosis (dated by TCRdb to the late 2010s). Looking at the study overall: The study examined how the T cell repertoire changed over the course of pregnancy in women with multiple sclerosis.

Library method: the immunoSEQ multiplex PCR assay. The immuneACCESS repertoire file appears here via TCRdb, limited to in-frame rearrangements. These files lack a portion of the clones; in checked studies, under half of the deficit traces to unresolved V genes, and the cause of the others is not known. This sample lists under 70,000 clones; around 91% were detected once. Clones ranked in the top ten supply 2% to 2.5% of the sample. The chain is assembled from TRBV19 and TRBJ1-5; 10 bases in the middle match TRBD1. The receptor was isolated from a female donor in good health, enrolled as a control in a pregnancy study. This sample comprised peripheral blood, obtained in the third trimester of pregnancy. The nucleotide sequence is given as TGTGCCAGTAGAGACAGGGGGCTGGGTAGTCAGCCCCAGCATTTT. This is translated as CASRDRGLGSQPQHF.